These 29 T cell receptor beta chains were sequenced from one sample in a study of OX40 agonist ivuxolimab in advanced cancers. TCRdb's table, derived via immunoSEQ multiplex PCR, lists solely in-frame clones and lacks some. The sample includes 55,000 to 70,000 clones, around 83% seen only once; the top ten take under 1.5%. The sample in question was CD4+ or CD8+ T cells sorted from blood, obtained in a trial of the OX40 agonist ivuxolimab. The receptor set was obtained from an adult with an advanced solid tumor such as melanoma, head and neck, liver or kidney cancer.

This clone was detected once. This sequence joins TRBV19 and TRBJ2-5; TRBD1 might be the D (6 bases). Germline V gene data show CDR1 as LNHDA and CDR2 as SQIVND (reference sequence). The CDR3 totals 16 residues. V lost 3 bases and J lost 2, with 16 bases in between. This chain's CDR3 is CASSIGTGQTQETQYF. The CDR3 DNA follows: TGTGCCAGTAGTATCGGAACCGGACAGACTCAAGAGACCCAGTACTTC.

By share of the sample, this clone is medium-sized (0.01 to 0.1%). This chain links TRBV6-5 with TRBJ2-7; 8 bases map to TRBD1. Germline V gives CDR1 MNHEY, CDR2 SVGAGI. CDR3 size: 13 residues. Trimming at V came to 6 bases and at J to 5 bases, leaving 6 bases not matched to a gene. The CDR3 nucleotides read TGTGCCAGCAGGCTGACAGGGGTTGACGAGCAGTACTTC. Protein: CASRLTGVDEQYF.

The chain has TRBV19 and TRBJ2-3; 8 bases fit TRBD2. Per the germline V gene, CDR1 is LNHDA and CDR2 is SQIVND (reference sequence). Trimming cost V 6 bases and J 1 base; bases outside gene matches: 6. The CDR3 is made up of 15 amino acids. DNA of the CDR3: TGTGCCAGTAGCTTTCAAGCGGGGGGCACAGATACGCAGTATTTT. Its protein is CASSFQAGGTDTQYF.

CDR3 sequence reads: CASSRPSEKLFF. The CDR3, as DNA: TGTGCCAGCTCCCGCCCTAGCGAAAAACTGTTTTTT. The V gene is TRBV18, the J gene TRBJ1-4; the D is unclear. Germline assignment: CDR1 KGHSH and CDR2 LQKENI. This CDR3 spans 12 amino acids. V lost 6 bases and J 8 bases, leaving 10 bases between the germline ends.

J is TRBJ1-1 and V is TRBV28; D remains ambiguous. The CDR3 contains 14 residues. V lost 3 bases and J lost 4, with 12 bases in between. Germline CDR1 MDHEN, CDR2 SYDVKM. The CDR3 sequence: CASSFRGLFTEAFF. The CDR3 nucleotides read TGTGCCAGCAGTTTCAGAGGGTTATTCACTGAAGCTTTCTTT.

The chain carries TRBV7-8 and TRBJ1-1, with 9 positions matching TRBD1. V lost 4 bases to trimming and J lost 5 bases; unmatched junction nucleotides: 5. Germline CDR1 and CDR2: SGHVS and FQNEAQ. CDR3 length: 14 residues. The CDR3 loop is CASSSHRGRTEAFF. Here the CDR3 DNA reads TGTGCCAGCAGCTCACACAGGGGGCGAACTGAAGCTTTCTTT.

This clone was seen once. The rearrangement joins TRBV7-2 to TRBJ1-6, with 9 bases aligning to TRBD1. The CDR3 consists of 15 residues. With 5 bases clipped from V and 6 bases from J, the junction kept 5 bases outside the gene matches. In germline, CDR1 is SGHTA, CDR2 FQGNSA. The CDR3 sequence: CASSPTGGPNSPLHF. CDR3 DNA sequence: TGTGCCAGCAGCCCCACAGGGGGCCCTAATTCACCCCTCCACTTT.

V and J are TRBV20-1 and TRBJ1-5; a weak D match, TRBD1 (5 bases). The CDR3 consists of 11 residues. CDR1 is DFQATT and CDR2 is SNEGSKA in the germline V gene (reference sequence). Deletions cut 4 bases from V and 7 bases from J, with 8 bases between. The CDR3: CSAKGVQPQHF. The CDR3 DNA sequence: TGCAGTGCTAAAGGGGTCCAGCCCCAGCATTTT.

The table lists this clone with a count of one. The V and J genes are TRBV19 and TRBJ2-5, with 12 positions matching TRBD2. The CDR3 length is 17 residues. The germline gives CDR1 LNHDA, CDR2 SQIVND (reference sequence). J was trimmed by 5 bases and V by 8 bases; bases with no gene match: 15. The CDR3 DNA sequence: TGTGCCAGTTCCCGAGAGGGGCTAGCGGGGGGGCACGAGACCCAGTACTTC. This codes for CASSREGLAGGHETQYF.

The chain joins TRBV2 to TRBJ2-5; either TRBD1 or TRBD2 may fit D (5 bases each). Germline V CDR1 and CDR2: SNHLY, FYNNEI. V was shortened by 11 bases and J by 5 bases, with 18 bases between the two germline ends. This CDR3 comprises 13 residues. The CDR3 region is CALLAIREETQYF. CDR3 nucleotide sequence: TGTGCCCTGTTGGCAATCAGGGAGGAGACCCAGTACTTC.

This chain links TRBV6-5 with TRBJ2-7, with unresolved D. This CDR3 contains 13 residues. Trimming shortened V by 5 bases and J by 3 bases, and 11 bases separated the two germline ends. CDR1 and CDR2 (germline): MNHEY, SVGAGI. CDR3 DNA sequence: TGTGCCAGCAGTGAGGTCGGCTACTACGAGCAGTACTTC. It encodes CASSEVGYYEQYF.

The genes are TRBV5-1 and TRBJ2-2; 11 bases agree with TRBD2. Trimming removed 4 bases from V and 4 bases from J; junction bases left unmatched: 6. The CDR3 covers 16 residues. Germline V lookup: CDR1 SGHRS, CDR2 YFSETQ. This chain's CDR3 is CASSMTSGVATGELFF. CDR3 sequence (DNA): TGCGCCAGCAGCATGACTAGCGGGGTCGCCACCGGGGAGCTGTTTTTT.

The rearrangement joins TRBV5-6 to TRBJ2-5, with D maybe TRBD1 (5 bases). The length of the CDR3 is 15 residues. Germline V CDR1 and CDR2: SGHDT, YYEEEE. V lost 1 base, J lost 3 bases, and 13 bases lay in between. The CDR3 bases are TGTGCCAGCAGCTTGTTGCCAGGGCATGAAGAGACCCAGTACTTC. Translating it yields CASSLLPGHEETQYF.

The J gene is TRBJ2-1, the V gene TRBV28; the match to TRBD2 covers 12 bases. Per the germline V gene, CDR1 is MDHEN and CDR2 is SYDVKM. Trimming took 4 bases from V and 10 from J; bases not matched to a gene: 8. The length of the CDR3 is 15 residues. The CDR3 is CASSSGLAGRPEQFF. As DNA, the CDR3 is TGTGCCAGCAGTTCAGGACTAGCGGGGAGGCCAGAGCAGTTCTTC.

This chain joins TRBV5-4 and TRBJ2-5; D call uncertain. CDR3 size: 14 residues. Germline values: CDR1 SGHNT, CDR2 YYREEE (reference sequence). Between the trimmed V and J ends, which lost 3 bases and 2 bases, there was a span of 11 bases. CDR3 loop: CASSSGRSQETQYF. The DNA of the CDR3 is TGTGCCAGCAGCTCGGGCCGTTCGCAAGAGACCCAGTACTTC.

V is TRBV9 and J is TRBJ1-1; unclear D gene. This CDR3 is built from 13 residues. Trimming took 4 bases from V and 4 from J, leaving 11 bases between them. The germline V gene encodes CDR1 SGDLS and CDR2 YYNGEE. The CDR3 region has the DNA TGTGCCAGCAGCCCCGGTTTGTTCACTGAAGCTTTCTTT. Protein product: CASSPGLFTEAFF.

The chain joins TRBV5-1 to TRBJ2-1; D call uncertain. Germline V gene lookup returns CDR1 SGHRS and CDR2 YFSETQ. V lost 3 bases to trimming and J lost 5 bases, with 12 bases between them. CDR3 length: 14 amino acids. This chain's CDR3 is CASSSIVGNNEQFF. The CDR3 DNA reads as TGCGCCAGCAGCTCAATCGTGGGGAACAATGAGCAGTTCTTC.

This chain uses TRBV19 with TRBJ1-1; D unresolved. This CDR3 spans 16 amino acids. The germline V gene has CDR1 LNHDA and CDR2 SQIVND (reference sequence). V lost 5 bases to trimming and J lost 5 bases, with 21 bases between them. CDR3 protein: CASSAYATEQQTEAFF. CDR3 nucleotides: TGTGCCAGTAGTGCCTATGCGACGGAACAACAAACTGAAGCTTTCTTT.

The V gene is TRBV4-1, the J gene TRBJ2-7, with a tentative D call TRBD1 (5 bases). V was shortened by 2 bases and J by 3 bases, with 8 bases between the two germline ends. This CDR3 contains 13 residues. The V gene's germline CDR1 is MGHRA and CDR2 YSYEKL. The CDR3 DNA follows: TGCGCCAGCAGCCAACCTCAGGGCTACGAGCAGTACTTC. Protein sequence: CASSQPQGYEQYF.

This clone was counted only a few times. V gene TRBV6-6 combines with J gene TRBJ2-2, with 9 bases aligning to TRBD1. Trimming took 6 bases from V and 11 from J; bases not matched to a gene: 13. Germline V gene data show CDR1 as MNHNY and CDR2 as SVGAGI (reference sequence). The CDR3 totals 15 residues. In nucleotides, the CDR3 is TGTGCCAGCAGACAACAGGGGGCAGGAAGTCTCGAGCTGTTTTTT. Translated, it gives CASRQQGAGSLELFF.

Worth noting for this clone: At one end, the junction sequence differs from germline, possibly due to a read error. The gene calls are TRBV10-3 and TRBJ1-1, with D uncertain. The CDR3 totals 12 residues. Per germline, CDR1 ENHRY and CDR2 SYGVKD. In DNA, the CDR3 is TGTGCCAGCAGTTGGAGTTACACTGAAGCTTTCTTT. Translating gives CASSWSYTEAFF.

The rearrangement joins TRBV5-6 to TRBJ2-5, with no clear D. This CDR3 is built from 11 residues. V shed 7 bases and J shed 4 bases, with 8 bases lying between them. Germline V CDR1 and CDR2: SGHDT, YYEEEE. CDR3 DNA: TGTGCCAGCCAATTCGGAGAGACCCAGTACTTC. Its protein is CASQFGETQYF.

In DNA, the CDR3 is TGCAGCGTCTCTAGCCTCTCTGGGGCCAACGTCCTGACTTTC. Protein product: CSVSSLSGANVLTF. The chain employs TRBV29-1 and TRBJ2-6; D perhaps matches TRBD2 (5 bases). V was trimmed by 6 bases and J by 0 bases, leaving 9 bases between them. This CDR3 is 14 amino acids long. Per the germline V gene, CDR1 is SQVTM and CDR2 is ANQGSEA.

The CDR3 coding sequence is TGTGCCAGCAGCCCGGCGGCGGGCCAGACGACACCCCTCCACTTT. It yields the protein CASSPAAGQTTPLHF. The chain carries TRBV7-9 and TRBJ1-6; D is uncertain. The germline V and J ends were trimmed by 5 bases and 11 bases, with 19 bases remaining between them. The length of the CDR3 is 15 residues. Germline V gene data show CDR1 as SEHNR and CDR2 as FQNEAQ (reference sequence).

This clone was seen a single time. The V gene is TRBV28, the J gene TRBJ1-1; D unclear. From germline, CDR1 is MDHEN and CDR2 SYDVKM. The CDR3 spans 15 residues. With 4 bases removed from V and 2 bases from J, the gap between germline ends came to 14 bases. For the CDR3, the DNA is TGTGCCAGCAGTTCCTTTTTAGGGCCAAACACTGAAGCTTTCTTT. The encoded protein is CASSSFLGPNTEAFF.

This clone appeared a few times. The chain joins TRBV4-1 to TRBJ2-2; unclear D gene. Germline V gene lookup returns CDR1 MGHRA and CDR2 YSYEKL. The V and J ends lost 4 bases and 6 bases respectively, with 15 bases between them. The CDR3 extends over 15 amino acids. This chain's CDR3 is CASSPLPTYSGELFF. As DNA, the CDR3 is TGCGCCAGCAGCCCGCTTCCCACGTATTCCGGGGAGCTGTTTTTT.

The sample holds one count of this clone. The CDR3 loop reads CASSESGGQGWGEKLFF. CDR3 DNA sequence: TGTGCCAGCAGTGAAAGTGGGGGACAGGGGTGGGGTGAAAAACTGTTTTTT. V is TRBV6-1 and J is TRBJ1-4, with 10 nucleotides matching TRBD1. J lost 7 bases, V lost 2 bases, and 10 bases had no gene match. The CDR3 is 17 residues long. Germline V gene data show CDR1 as MNHNS and CDR2 as SASEGT.

The chain couples TRBV6-6 to TRBJ2-3; no clear D gene. Germline V gene sequence: CDR1 MNHNY, CDR2 SVGAGI (reference sequence). The CDR3 has 14 amino acids. Trimming cost V 7 bases and J 4 bases, with 15 bases left between them. The CDR3 reads CASTQGSPPDTQYF. For the CDR3, the DNA is TGTGCCAGCACTCAAGGGTCACCTCCAGATACGCAGTATTTT.

This clone was found once. V is TRBV11-2 and J is TRBJ2-5; D call uncertain. Deletions cut 4 bases from V and 5 bases from J, with 17 bases between. The CDR3 is 15 amino acids. Germline V gene lookup returns CDR1 SGHAT and CDR2 FQNNGV. The CDR3 loop reads CASSSPTRMRETQYF. The CDR3 bases are TGTGCCAGCAGCTCCCCTACACGGATGCGGGAGACCCAGTACTTC.